The source of this T cell receptor (beta chain) is a study of cytomegalovirus exposure and HLA in healthy donors. Study-level background: Falling in the Caucasian-associated ancestry cluster were about 80% of approximately 400 genotyped donors.

As regards this clone: Its antigen remains unknown.

General study points: Reported performance of the classifier showed diagnosis of cytomegalovirus status with high specificity and sensitivity. It was taken for granted in presence/absence analyses that sequencing depth across donors was roughly uniform. Differences between HLA loci emerged in a later analysis of TCR association rates, with DRB1 most and HLA-C fewest.

60 Vbeta and 13 Jbeta primers were used in PCR. Sequencing was performed with immunoSEQ multiplex PCR; in TCRdb, only in-frame clones are kept and a portion is missing. The table lists approximately 110,000 clones. The CDR3 totals 14 residues. Germline-derived CDR1 and CDR2 are SGHVS and FNYEAQ. V lost 5 bases, J lost 2 bases, and 10 bases lay in between. Material for sequencing was PBMCs. The rearrangement joins TRBV7-6 to TRBJ1-5; weak D call: TRBD1 (5 bases). This receptor was taken from a man aged 35 to 55 in good health and CMV-seronegative. CDR3 nucleotide sequence: TGTGCCAGCAGCCCAGGACACGGCAATCAGCCCCAGCATTTT. Protein product: CASSPGHGNQPQHF.